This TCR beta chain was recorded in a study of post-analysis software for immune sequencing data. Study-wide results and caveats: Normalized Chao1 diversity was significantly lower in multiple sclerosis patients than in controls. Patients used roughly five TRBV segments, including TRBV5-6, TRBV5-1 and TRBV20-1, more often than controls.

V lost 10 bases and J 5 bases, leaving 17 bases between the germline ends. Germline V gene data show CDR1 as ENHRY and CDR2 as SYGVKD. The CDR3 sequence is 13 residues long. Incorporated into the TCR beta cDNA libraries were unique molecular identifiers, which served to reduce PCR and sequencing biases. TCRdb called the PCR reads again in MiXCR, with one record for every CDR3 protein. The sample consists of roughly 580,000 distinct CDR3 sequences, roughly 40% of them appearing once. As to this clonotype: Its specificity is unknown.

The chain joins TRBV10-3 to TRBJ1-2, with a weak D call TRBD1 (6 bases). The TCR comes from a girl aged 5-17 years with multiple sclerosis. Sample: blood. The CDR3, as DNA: TGTGCCAACTCTGAAACAGGGACTTATGGCTACACCTTC. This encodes CANSETGTYGYTF.